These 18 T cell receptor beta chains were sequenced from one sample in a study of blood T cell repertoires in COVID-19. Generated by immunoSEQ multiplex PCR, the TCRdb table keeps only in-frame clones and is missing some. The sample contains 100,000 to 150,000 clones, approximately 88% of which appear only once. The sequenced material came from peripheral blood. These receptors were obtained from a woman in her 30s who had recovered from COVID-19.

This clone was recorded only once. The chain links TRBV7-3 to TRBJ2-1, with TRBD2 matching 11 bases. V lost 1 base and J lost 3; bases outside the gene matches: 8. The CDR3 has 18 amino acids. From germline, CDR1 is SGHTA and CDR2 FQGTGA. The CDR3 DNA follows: TGTGCCAGCAGCTTAAGTGGGTCTAGCGGGAGGATCTACAATGAGCAGTTCTTC. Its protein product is CASSLSGSSGRIYNEQFF.

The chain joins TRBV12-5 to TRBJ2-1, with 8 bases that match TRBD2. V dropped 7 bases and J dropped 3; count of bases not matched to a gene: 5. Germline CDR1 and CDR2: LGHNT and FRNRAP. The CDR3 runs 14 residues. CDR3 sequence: CASASGLVYNEQFF. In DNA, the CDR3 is TGTGCTAGTGCTTCGGGACTAGTCTACAATGAGCAGTTCTTC.

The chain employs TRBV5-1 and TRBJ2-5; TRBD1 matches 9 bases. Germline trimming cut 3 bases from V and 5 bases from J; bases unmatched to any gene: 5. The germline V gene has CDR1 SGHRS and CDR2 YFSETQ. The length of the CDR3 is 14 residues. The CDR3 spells CASSWGQGGETQYF. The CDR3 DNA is TGCGCCAGCAGCTGGGGACAGGGCGGGGAGACCCAGTACTTC.

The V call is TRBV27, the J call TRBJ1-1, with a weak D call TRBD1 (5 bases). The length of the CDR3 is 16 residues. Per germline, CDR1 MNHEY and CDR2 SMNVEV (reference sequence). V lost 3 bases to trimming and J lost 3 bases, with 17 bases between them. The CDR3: CASSFQGYRFDTEAFF. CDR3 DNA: TGTGCCAGCAGTTTTCAGGGCTACAGGTTCGACACTGAAGCTTTCTTT.

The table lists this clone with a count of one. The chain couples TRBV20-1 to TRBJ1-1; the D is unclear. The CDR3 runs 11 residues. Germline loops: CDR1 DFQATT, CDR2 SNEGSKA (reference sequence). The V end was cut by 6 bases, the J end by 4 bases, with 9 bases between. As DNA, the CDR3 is TGCAGTGCCTATTCGGGCACTGAAGCTTTCTTT. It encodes CSAYSGTEAFF.

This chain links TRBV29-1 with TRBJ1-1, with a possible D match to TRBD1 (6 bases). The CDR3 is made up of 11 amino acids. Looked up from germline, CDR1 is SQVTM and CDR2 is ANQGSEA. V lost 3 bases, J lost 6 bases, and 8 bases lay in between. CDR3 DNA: TGCAGCGTTGACAGGGGCGCTGAAGCTTTCTTT. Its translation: CSVDRGAEAFF.

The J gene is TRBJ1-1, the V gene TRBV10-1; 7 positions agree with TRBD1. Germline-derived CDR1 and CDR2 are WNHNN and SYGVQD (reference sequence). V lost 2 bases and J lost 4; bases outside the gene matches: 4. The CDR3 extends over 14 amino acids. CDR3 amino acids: CASSEGGQPTEAFF. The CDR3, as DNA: TGCGCCAGCAGTGAGGGGGGACAGCCCACTGAAGCTTTCTTT.

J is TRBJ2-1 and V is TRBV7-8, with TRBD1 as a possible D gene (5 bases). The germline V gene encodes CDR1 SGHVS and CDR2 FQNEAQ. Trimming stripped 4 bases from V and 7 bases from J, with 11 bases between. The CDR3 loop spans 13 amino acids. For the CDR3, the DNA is TGTGCCAGCAGCTCTAGGGGCGAGAATGAGCAGTTCTTC. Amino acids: CASSSRGENEQFF.

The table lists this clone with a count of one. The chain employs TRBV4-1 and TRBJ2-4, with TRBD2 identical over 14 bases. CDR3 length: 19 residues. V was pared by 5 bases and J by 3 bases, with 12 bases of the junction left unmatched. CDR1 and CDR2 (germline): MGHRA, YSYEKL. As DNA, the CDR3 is TGCGCCAGCAGCTTAAGACTAGCGGGGGGGGTGTTGGGCAAAAACATTCAGTACTTC. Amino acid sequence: CASSLRLAGGVLGKNIQYF.

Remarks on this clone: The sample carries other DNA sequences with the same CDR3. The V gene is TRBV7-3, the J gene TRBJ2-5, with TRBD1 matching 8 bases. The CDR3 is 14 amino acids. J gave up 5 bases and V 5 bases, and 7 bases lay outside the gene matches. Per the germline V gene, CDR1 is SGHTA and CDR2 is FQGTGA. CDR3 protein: CASSPRGRGETQYF. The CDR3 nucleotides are TGTGCCAGCAGCCCCAGGGGGCGCGGGGAGACCCAGTACTTC. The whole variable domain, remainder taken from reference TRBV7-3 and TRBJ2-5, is GAGVSQTPSNKVTEKGKYVELRCDPISGHTALYWYRQSLGQGPEFLIYFQGTGAADDSGLPNDRFFAVRPEGSVSTLKIQRTERGDSAVYLCASSPRGRGETQYFGPGTRLLVL.

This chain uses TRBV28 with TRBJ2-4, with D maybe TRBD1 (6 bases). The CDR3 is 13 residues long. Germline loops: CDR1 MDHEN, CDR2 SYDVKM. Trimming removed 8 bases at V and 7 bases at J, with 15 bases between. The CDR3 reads CASGPVQGNIQYF. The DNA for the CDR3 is TGTGCCAGCGGGCCGGTACAGGGTAACATTCAGTACTTC.

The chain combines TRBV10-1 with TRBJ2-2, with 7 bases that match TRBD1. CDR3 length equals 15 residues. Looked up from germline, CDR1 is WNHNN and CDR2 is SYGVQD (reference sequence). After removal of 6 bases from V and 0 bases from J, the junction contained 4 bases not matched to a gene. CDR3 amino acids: CASRAGGTNTGELFF. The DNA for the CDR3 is TGCGCCAGCAGGGCAGGGGGAACGAACACCGGGGAGCTGTTTTTT.

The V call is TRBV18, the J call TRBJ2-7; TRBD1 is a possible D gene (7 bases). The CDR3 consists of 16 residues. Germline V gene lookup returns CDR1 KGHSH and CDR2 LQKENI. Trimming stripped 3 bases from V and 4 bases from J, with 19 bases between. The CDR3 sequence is CASSPQGLPGGYEQYF. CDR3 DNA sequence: TGTGCCAGCTCACCGCAGGGACTGCCAGGGGGTTACGAGCAGTACTTC.

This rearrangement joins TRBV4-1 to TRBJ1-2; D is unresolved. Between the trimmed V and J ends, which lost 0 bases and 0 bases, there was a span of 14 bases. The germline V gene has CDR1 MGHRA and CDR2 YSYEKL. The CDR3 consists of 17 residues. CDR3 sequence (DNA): TGCGCCAGCAGCCAAGAGGCAGGCCGCTTCCCTAACTATGGCTACACCTTC. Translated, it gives CASSQEAGRFPNYGYTF.

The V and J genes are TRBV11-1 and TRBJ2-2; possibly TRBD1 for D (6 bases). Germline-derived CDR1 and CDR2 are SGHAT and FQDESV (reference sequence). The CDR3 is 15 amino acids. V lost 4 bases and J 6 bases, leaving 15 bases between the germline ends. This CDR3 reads CASSSATQGAGELFF. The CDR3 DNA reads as TGTGCCAGCAGCTCAGCTACACAGGGCGCCGGGGAGCTGTTTTTT.

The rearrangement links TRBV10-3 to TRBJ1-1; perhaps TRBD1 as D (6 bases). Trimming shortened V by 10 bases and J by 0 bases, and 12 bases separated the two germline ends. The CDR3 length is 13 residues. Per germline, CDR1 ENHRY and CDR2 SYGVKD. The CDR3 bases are TGTGCCAGAGGGGGAAAGGTGAACACTGAAGCTTTCTTT. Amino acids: CARGGKVNTEAFF.

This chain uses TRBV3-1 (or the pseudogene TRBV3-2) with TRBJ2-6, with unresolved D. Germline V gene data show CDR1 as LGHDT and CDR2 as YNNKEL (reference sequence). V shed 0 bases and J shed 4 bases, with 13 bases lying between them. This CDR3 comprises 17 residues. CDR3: CASSQEVVLGGANVLTF. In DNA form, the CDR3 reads TGTGCCAGCAGCCAAGAGGTTGTTCTCGGGGGGGCCAACGTCCTGACTTTC.

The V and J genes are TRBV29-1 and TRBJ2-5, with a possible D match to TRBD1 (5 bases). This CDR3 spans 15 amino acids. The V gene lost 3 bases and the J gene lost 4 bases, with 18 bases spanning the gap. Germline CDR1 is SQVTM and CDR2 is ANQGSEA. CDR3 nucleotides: TGCAGCGTTGACAGGAAAGGCAGGGAAGGAGAGACCCAGTACTTC. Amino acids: CSVDRKGREGETQYF.